Listed below are T cell receptor beta chains from one sample, sequenced in a study of T-cell memory formation after mild COVID-19. TCRdb analysed the 5' RACE reads with MiXCR anew, one entry per CDR3 protein. In the table there are around 150,000 distinct CDR3 sequences, 25% to 40% of which are singletons. Sequencing used PBMCs or a T cell subset sorted from them (not recorded which). The receptors shown here come from an adult woman who had mild COVID-19 (a few samples of this study predate the infection). Cell type and time point are not known. CDR3s include the opening cysteine and the closing phenylalanine or tryptophan. D genes are given only for firm matches. The listing skips clone size in some rows; elsewhere it reads once, few, many or a size class.

clone size: -; J gene: TRBJ2-1; D gene: TRBD2; V gene: TRBV5-1; CDR3 protein: CASSSPGLAGVHEQFF; CDR3 DNA: TGCGCCAGCAGCTCTCCGGGACTAGCGGGAGTCCATGAGCAGTTCTTC
clone size: few; J gene: TRBJ1-3; D gene: -; V gene: TRBV9; CDR3 protein: CASSRDAAISGNTIYF; CDR3 DNA: TGTGCCAGCAGCAGGGACGCAGCAATCTCTGGAAACACCATATATTTT
clone size: many; J gene: TRBJ1-2; D gene: TRBD1; V gene: TRBV6-4; CDR3 protein: CASSDGSDRGLNGYTF; CDR3 DNA: TGTGCCAGCAGTGACGGTTCCGACAGGGGGTTGAATGGCTACACCTTC
clone size: few; J gene: TRBJ1-6; D gene: -; V gene: TRBV6-5; CDR3 protein: CASSYSRGNSPLHF; CDR3 DNA: TGTGCCAGCAGTTACTCGCGAGGGAATTCACCCCTCCACTTT
clone size: -; J gene: TRBJ2-1; D gene: -; V gene: TRBV7-3; CDR3 protein: CASSSQGWNEQFF; CDR3 DNA: TGTGCCAGCAGCTCTCAGGGTTGGAATGAGCAGTTCTTC
clone size: -; J gene: TRBJ2-5; D gene: TRBD2; V gene: TRBV5-5; CDR3 protein: CASSLAIRLAGEGETQYF; CDR3 DNA: TGTGCCAGCAGCTTGGCTATCAGACTAGCGGGAGAGGGCGAGACCCAGTACTTC
clone size: -; J gene: TRBJ2-1; D gene: TRBD2; V gene: TRBV6-2/TRBV6-3; CDR3 protein: CASSGVGTRSYNEQFF; CDR3 DNA: TGTGCCAGCAGTGGAGTAGGGACTAGATCCTACAATGAGCAGTTCTTC
clone size: -; J gene: TRBJ2-2; D gene: TRBD2; V gene: TRBV11-3; CDR3 protein: CASSLVGGGASGELFF; CDR3 DNA: TGTGCCAGCAGCCTAGTTGGCGGGGGGGCCTCCGGGGAGCTGTTTTTT
clone size: -; J gene: TRBJ2-7; D gene: -; V gene: TRBV11-3; CDR3 protein: CASSLRDAYEQYF; CDR3 DNA: TGTGCCAGCAGCCTCCGGGACGCCTACGAGCAGTACTTC
clone size: -; J gene: TRBJ2-1; D gene: TRBD1; V gene: TRBV9; CDR3 protein: CASSIGGQGNEQFF; CDR3 DNA: TGTGCCAGCAGCATCGGGGGACAGGGCAATGAGCAGTTCTTC
clone size: few; J gene: TRBJ2-3; D gene: -; V gene: TRBV4-1; CDR3 protein: CASSQDNQGADTQYF; CDR3 DNA: TGCGCCAGCAGCCAAGATAACCAGGGTGCAGATACGCAGTATTTT
clone size: -; J gene: TRBJ2-3; D gene: -; V gene: TRBV4-1; CDR3 protein: CASSQEQPPPDTQYF; CDR3 DNA: TGCGCCAGCAGCCAAGAACAACCGCCGCCAGATACGCAGTATTTT
clone size: -; J gene: TRBJ2-3; D gene: TRBD2; V gene: TRBV4-2; CDR3 protein: CASSQGLALDTQYF; CDR3 DNA: TGTGCCAGCAGCCAGGGACTAGCATTGGATACGCAGTATTTT
clone size: -; J gene: TRBJ1-5; D gene: -; V gene: TRBV6-2/TRBV6-3; CDR3 protein: CASKGFEGNQPQHF; CDR3 DNA: TGTGCCAGCAAGGGATTTGAGGGCAATCAGCCCCAGCATTTT
clone size: -; J gene: TRBJ2-3; D gene: TRBD1; V gene: TRBV7-3; CDR3 protein: CASSFGTGGKDTQYF; CDR3 DNA: TGTGCCAGCAGCTTCGGGACAGGGGGCAAGGATACGCAGTATTTT
clone size: -; J gene: TRBJ2-7; D gene: -; V gene: TRBV4-1; CDR3 protein: CASSQVLALSSYEQYF; CDR3 DNA: TGCGCCAGCAGCCAAGTACTCGCGCTGAGCTCCTACGAGCAGTACTTC
clone size: -; J gene: TRBJ2-1; D gene: -; V gene: TRBV20-1; CDR3 protein: CSASAREREQFF; CDR3 DNA: TGCAGTGCTAGCGCGCGGGAACGTGAGCAGTTCTTC
clone size: few; J gene: TRBJ2-5; D gene: -; V gene: TRBV12-3/TRBV12-4; CDR3 protein: CASSLVGGPETQYF; CDR3 DNA: TGTGCCAGCAGTTTAGTTGGGGGGCCAGAGACCCAGTACTTC
clone size: -; J gene: TRBJ1-1; D gene: -; V gene: TRBV29-1; CDR3 protein: CSATRGDTEAFF; CDR3 DNA: TGCAGCGCTACGCGTGGCGACACTGAAGCTTTCTTT
clone size: -; J gene: TRBJ2-7; D gene: TRBD1; V gene: TRBV9; CDR3 protein: CASSVGPGQETYEQYF; CDR3 DNA: TGTGCCAGCAGCGTGGGACCGGGACAGGAGACCTACGAGCAGTACTTC
clone size: few; J gene: TRBJ2-3; D gene: TRBD2; V gene: TRBV12-3/TRBV12-4; CDR3 protein: CASLGLAGGTDTQYF; CDR3 DNA: TGTGCCAGCTTGGGACTAGCCGGGGGCACAGATACGCAGTATTTT
clone size: many; J gene: TRBJ2-7; D gene: -; V gene: TRBV6-2/TRBV6-3; CDR3 protein: CASSVSYEQYF; CDR3 DNA: TGTGCCAGCAGCGTTTCCTACGAGCAGTACTTC
clone size: -; J gene: TRBJ2-6; D gene: TRBD1; V gene: TRBV19; CDR3 protein: CASSDRGPLWANVLTF; CDR3 DNA: TGTGCCAGTAGTGACAGGGGACCCCTCTGGGCCAACGTCCTGACTTTC
clone size: -; J gene: TRBJ2-7; D gene: -; V gene: TRBV25-1; CDR3 protein: CASLRDFSYEQYF; CDR3 DNA: TGTGCCAGCCTTCGGGACTTCTCCTACGAGCAGTACTTC
clone size: -; J gene: TRBJ1-2; D gene: -; V gene: TRBV12-3/TRBV12-4; CDR3 protein: CASSRSGADYGYTF; CDR3 DNA: TGTGCCAGCAGTAGGTCGGGGGCTGACTATGGCTACACCTTC
clone size: -; J gene: TRBJ2-7; D gene: TRBD1; V gene: TRBV5-1; CDR3 protein: CASSFGQGGYEQYF; CDR3 DNA: TGCGCCAGCAGCTTCGGACAGGGAGGCTACGAGCAGTACTTC
clone size: few; J gene: TRBJ1-5; D gene: -; V gene: TRBV28; CDR3 protein: CASSLLVGSGGEVSNQPQHF; CDR3 DNA: TGTGCCAGCAGTTTACTAGTTGGGTCCGGGGGCGAGGTTAGCAATCAGCCCCAGCATTTT
clone size: few; J gene: TRBJ2-3; D gene: -; V gene: TRBV4-1; CDR3 protein: CASSQDPGDTQYF; CDR3 DNA: TGCGCCAGCAGCCAAGATCCGGGAGATACGCAGTATTTT
clone size: few; J gene: TRBJ2-1; D gene: -; V gene: TRBV4-2; CDR3 protein: CASSQDPGDNEQFF; CDR3 DNA: TGTGCCAGCAGCCAAGACCCAGGGGACAATGAGCAGTTCTTC
clone size: -; J gene: TRBJ2-7; D gene: -; V gene: TRBV5-6; CDR3 protein: CASSLGTPFSYEQYF; CDR3 DNA: TGTGCCAGCAGCCTAGGGACACCTTTCTCCTACGAGCAGTACTTC
clone size: few; J gene: TRBJ2-3; D gene: TRBD2; V gene: TRBV7-6; CDR3 protein: CASSLLTSGTDTQYF; CDR3 DNA: TGTGCCAGCAGCTTACTAACTAGCGGCACAGATACGCAGTATTTT
clone size: -; J gene: TRBJ2-1; D gene: -; V gene: TRBV4-1; CDR3 protein: CASSQAAAGGPFYNEQFF; CDR3 DNA: TGCGCCAGCAGCCAAGCTGCAGCCGGGGGACCGTTCTACAATGAGCAGTTCTTC
clone size: -; J gene: TRBJ1-2; D gene: -; V gene: TRBV2; CDR3 protein: CASSDIGGTYGYTF; CDR3 DNA: TGTGCCAGCAGTGATATCGGGGGAACCTATGGCTACACCTTC
clone size: few; J gene: TRBJ2-7; D gene: -; V gene: TRBV3-2; CDR3 protein: CASSPHPTSGNNYEQYF; CDR3 DNA: TGTGCCAGCAGCCCTCACCCGACTAGCGGGAATAACTACGAGCAGTACTTC
clone size: -; J gene: TRBJ2-4; D gene: TRBD1; V gene: TRBV14; CDR3 protein: CASSQGQGAIDIQYF; CDR3 DNA: TGTGCCAGCAGCCAAGGACAGGGGGCAATAGACATTCAGTACTTC
clone size: many; J gene: TRBJ1-1; D gene: TRBD1; V gene: TRBV5-1; CDR3 protein: CASSLDRVNTEAFF; CDR3 DNA: TGTGCCAGCAGCTTAGACAGGGTAAACACTGAAGCTTTCTTT
clone size: -; J gene: TRBJ2-3; D gene: TRBD2; V gene: TRBV4-1; CDR3 protein: CASSQAFSGGADTQYF; CDR3 DNA: TGCGCCAGCAGCCAAGCATTTAGCGGGGGGGCAGATACGCAGTATTTT
clone size: few; J gene: TRBJ1-1; D gene: -; V gene: TRBV4-1; CDR3 protein: CASSQEFWNTEAFF; CDR3 DNA: TGCGCCAGCAGCCAAGAATTTTGGAACACTGAAGCTTTCTTT
clone size: -; J gene: TRBJ2-7; D gene: -; V gene: TRBV5-1; CDR3 protein: CASSLGRTAEVTYEQYF; CDR3 DNA: TGCGCCAGCAGCTTGGGGAGGACAGCTGAAGTAACCTACGAGCAGTACTTC
clone size: few; J gene: TRBJ2-3; D gene: -; V gene: TRBV11-3; CDR3 protein: CASSLQSGTDTQYF; CDR3 DNA: TGTGCCAGCAGCTTGCAGAGCGGCACAGATACGCAGTATTTT
clone size: few; J gene: TRBJ2-7; D gene: -; V gene: TRBV4-3; CDR3 protein: CASSQDPGTSYEQYF; CDR3 DNA: TGCGCCAGCAGCCAAGATCCGGGGACCTCCTACGAGCAGTACTTC
clone size: -; J gene: TRBJ2-7; D gene: -; V gene: TRBV20-1; CDR3 protein: CSAREDRIYEQYF; CDR3 DNA: TGCAGTGCTAGAGAAGACAGGATCTACGAGCAGTACTTC
clone size: -; J gene: TRBJ2-5; D gene: -; V gene: TRBV6-2/TRBV6-3; CDR3 protein: CASSYGNQETQYF; CDR3 DNA: TGTGCCAGCAGTTACGGGAACCAAGAGACCCAGTACTTC
clone size: -; J gene: TRBJ1-1; D gene: -; V gene: TRBV5-5; CDR3 protein: CASSLQQELTEAFF; CDR3 DNA: TGTGCCAGCAGCTTGCAGCAGGAGCTCACTGAAGCTTTCTTT
clone size: -; J gene: TRBJ2-2; D gene: -; V gene: TRBV6-6; CDR3 protein: CASSYSLRGRTNTGELFF; CDR3 DNA: TGTGCCAGCAGTTACTCACTAAGGGGGAGAACGAACACCGGGGAGCTGTTTTTT
clone size: -; J gene: TRBJ2-3; D gene: -; V gene: TRBV16; CDR3 protein: CASSQSRGDTQYF; CDR3 DNA: TGTGCCAGCAGCCAATCGCGGGGAGATACGCAGTATTTT
clone size: -; J gene: TRBJ2-2; D gene: -; V gene: TRBV12-3/TRBV12-4; CDR3 protein: CASLKGATGELFF; CDR3 DNA: TGTGCCAGCTTGAAAGGGGCCACCGGGGAGCTGTTTTTT
clone size: -; J gene: TRBJ2-5; D gene: -; V gene: TRBV4-3; CDR3 protein: CASSQELKWGTQYF; CDR3 DNA: TGCGCCAGCAGCCAAGAGTTAAAATGGGGGACCCAGTACTTC